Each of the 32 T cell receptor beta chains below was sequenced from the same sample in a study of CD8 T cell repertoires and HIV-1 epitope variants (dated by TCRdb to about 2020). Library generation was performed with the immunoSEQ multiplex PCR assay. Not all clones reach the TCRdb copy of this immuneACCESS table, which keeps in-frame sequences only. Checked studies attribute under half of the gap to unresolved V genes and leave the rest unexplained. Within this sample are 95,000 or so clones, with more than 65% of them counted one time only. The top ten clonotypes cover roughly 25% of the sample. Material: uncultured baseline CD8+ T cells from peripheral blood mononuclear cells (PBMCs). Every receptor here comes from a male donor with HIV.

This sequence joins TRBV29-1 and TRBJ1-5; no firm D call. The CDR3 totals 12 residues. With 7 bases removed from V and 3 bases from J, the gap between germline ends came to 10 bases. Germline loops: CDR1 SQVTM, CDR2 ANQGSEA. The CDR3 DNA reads TGCAGCGCCGCGGACCCCAATCAGCCCCAGCATTTT. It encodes CSAADPNQPQHF.

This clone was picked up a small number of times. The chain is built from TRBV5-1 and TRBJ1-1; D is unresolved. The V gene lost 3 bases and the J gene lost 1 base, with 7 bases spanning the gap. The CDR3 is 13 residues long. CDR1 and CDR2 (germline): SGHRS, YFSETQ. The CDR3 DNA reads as TGCGCCAGCAGCTACGGGAAGAACACTGAAGCTTTCTTT. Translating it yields CASSYGKNTEAFF.

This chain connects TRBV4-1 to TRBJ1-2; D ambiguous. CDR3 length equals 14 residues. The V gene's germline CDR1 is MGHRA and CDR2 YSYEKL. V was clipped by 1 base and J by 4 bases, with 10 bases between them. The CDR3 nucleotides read TGCGCCAGCAGCCAAGTCATGGGGTTCTATGGCTACACCTTC. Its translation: CASSQVMGFYGYTF.

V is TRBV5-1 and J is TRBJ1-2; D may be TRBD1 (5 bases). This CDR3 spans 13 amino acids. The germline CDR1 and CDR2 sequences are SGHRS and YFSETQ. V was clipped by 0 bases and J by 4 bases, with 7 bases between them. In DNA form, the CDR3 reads TGCGCCAGCAGCTTGGAACAGGCCTATGGCTACACCTTC. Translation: CASSLEQAYGYTF.

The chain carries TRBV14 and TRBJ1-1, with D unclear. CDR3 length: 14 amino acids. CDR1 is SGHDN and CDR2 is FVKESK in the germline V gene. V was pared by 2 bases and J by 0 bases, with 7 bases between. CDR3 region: CASSQLALNTEAFF. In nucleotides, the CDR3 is TGTGCCAGCAGCCAACTCGCATTGAACACTGAAGCTTTCTTT.

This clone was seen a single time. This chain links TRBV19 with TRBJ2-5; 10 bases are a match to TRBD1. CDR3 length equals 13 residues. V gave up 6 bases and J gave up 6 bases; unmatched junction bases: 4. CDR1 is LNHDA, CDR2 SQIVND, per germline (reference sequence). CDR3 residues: CASSLDRGQTQYF. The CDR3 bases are TGTGCCAGTAGCCTCGACAGGGGGCAGACCCAGTACTTC. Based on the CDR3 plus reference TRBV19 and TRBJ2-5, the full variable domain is DGGITQSPKYLFRKEGQNVTLSCEQNLNHDAMYWYRQDPGQGLRLIYYSQIVNDFQKGDIAEGYSVSREKKESFPLTVTSAQKNPTAFYLCASSLDRGQTQYFGPGTRLLVL.

CDR3 loop: CASSYSLTSGEQYF. CDR3 DNA sequence: TGTGCCAGCAGTTACTCCTTGACTAGCGGCGAGCAGTACTTC. The chain combines TRBV6-5 with TRBJ2-7; 9 bases align to TRBD2. Germline CDR1 is MNHEY and CDR2 is SVGAGI. The CDR3 is 14 amino acids. V was clipped by 0 bases and J by 6 bases; unmatched bases: 3.

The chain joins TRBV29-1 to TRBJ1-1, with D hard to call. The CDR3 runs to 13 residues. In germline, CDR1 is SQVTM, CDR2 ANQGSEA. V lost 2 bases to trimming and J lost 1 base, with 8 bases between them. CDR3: CSVEPDWNTEAFF. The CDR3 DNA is TGCAGCGTTGAACCGGACTGGAACACTGAAGCTTTCTTT.

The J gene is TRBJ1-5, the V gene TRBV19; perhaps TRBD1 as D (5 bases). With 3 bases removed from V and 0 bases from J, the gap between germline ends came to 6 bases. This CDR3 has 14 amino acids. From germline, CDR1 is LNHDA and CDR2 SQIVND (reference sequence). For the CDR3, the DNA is TGTGCCAGTAGTATCGACAGTAGCAATCAGCCCCAGCATTTT. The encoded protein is CASSIDSSNQPQHF.

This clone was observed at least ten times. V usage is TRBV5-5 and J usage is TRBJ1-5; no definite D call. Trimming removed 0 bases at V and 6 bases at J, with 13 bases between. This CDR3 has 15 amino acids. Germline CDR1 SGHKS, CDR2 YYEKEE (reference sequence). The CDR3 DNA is TGTGCCAGCAGCTTGGCCTGGCAGACTGGTCAGCCCCAGCATTTT. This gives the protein CASSLAWQTGQPQHF.

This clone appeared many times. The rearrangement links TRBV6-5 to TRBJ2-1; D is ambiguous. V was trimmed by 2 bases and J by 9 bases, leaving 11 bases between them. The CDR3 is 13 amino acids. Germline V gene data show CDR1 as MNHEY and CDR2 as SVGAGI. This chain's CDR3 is CASSYGITGEQFF. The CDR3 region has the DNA TGTGCCAGCAGTTACGGGATCACCGGTGAGCAGTTCTTC.

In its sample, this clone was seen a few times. CDR3 bases: TGTGCCAGCACCTATAGCGGGGGGGCCAATGAGCAGTTCTTC. Amino acid sequence: CASTYSGGANEQFF. The rearrangement uses TRBV5-6 and TRBJ2-1; 11 bases match TRBD2. Trimming cost V 6 bases and J 6 bases; bases outside gene matches: 5. Germline V gene lookup returns CDR1 SGHDT and CDR2 YYEEEE. This CDR3 is built from 14 residues.

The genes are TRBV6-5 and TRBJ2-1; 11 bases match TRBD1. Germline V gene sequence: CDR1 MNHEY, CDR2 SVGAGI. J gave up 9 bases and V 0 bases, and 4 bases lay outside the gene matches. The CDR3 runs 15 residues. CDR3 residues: CASSYSWTGGSEQFF. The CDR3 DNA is TGTGCCAGCAGTTACTCTTGGACAGGGGGCAGTGAGCAGTTCTTC.

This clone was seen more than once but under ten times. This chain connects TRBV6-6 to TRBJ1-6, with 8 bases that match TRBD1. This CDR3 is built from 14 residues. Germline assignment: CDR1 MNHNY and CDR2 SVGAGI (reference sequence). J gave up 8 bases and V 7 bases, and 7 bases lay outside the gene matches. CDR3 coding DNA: TGTGCCAGCAACGCGGGACAGGCTTATTCACCCCTCCACTTT. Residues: CASNAGQAYSPLHF.

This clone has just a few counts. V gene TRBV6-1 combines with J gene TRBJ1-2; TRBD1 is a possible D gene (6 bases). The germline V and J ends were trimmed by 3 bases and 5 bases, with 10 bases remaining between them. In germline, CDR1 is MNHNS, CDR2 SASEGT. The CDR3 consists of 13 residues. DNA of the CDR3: TGTGCCAGCAGTGATACAGGGCCATATGGCTACACCTTC. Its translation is CASSDTGPYGYTF.

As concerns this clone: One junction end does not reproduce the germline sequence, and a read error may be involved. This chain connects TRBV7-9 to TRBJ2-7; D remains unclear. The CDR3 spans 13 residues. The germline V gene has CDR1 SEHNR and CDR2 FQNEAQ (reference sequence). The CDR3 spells CASSLSPQDAPHF. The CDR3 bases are TGTGCCAGCAGCTTAAGTCCGCAGGACGCCCCGCACTTC.

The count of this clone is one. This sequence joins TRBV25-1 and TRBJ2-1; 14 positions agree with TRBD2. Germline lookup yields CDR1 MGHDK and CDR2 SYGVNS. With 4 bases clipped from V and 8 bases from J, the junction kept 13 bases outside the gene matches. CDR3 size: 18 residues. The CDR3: CASSGPGLAGVSDHEQFF. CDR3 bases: TGTGCCAGCAGTGGGCCGGGACTAGCGGGAGTCAGCGACCATGAGCAGTTCTTC.

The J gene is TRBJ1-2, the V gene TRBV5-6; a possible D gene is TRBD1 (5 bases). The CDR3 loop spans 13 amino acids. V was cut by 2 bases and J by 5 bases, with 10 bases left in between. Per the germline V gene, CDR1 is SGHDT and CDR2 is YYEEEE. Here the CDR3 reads CASSLGTDYGYTF. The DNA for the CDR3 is TGTGCCAGCAGCTTAGGGACGGATTATGGCTACACCTTC.

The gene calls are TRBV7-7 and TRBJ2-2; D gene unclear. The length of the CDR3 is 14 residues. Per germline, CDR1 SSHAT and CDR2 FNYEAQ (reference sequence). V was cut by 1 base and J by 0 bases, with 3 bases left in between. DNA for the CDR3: TGTGCCAGCAGCTTAGACCCGAACACCGGGGAGCTGTTTTTT. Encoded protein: CASSLDPNTGELFF.

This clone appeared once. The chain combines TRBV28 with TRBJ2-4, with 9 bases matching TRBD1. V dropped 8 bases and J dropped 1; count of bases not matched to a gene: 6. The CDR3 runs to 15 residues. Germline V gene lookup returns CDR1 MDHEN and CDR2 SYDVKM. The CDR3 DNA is TGTGCCAGCCGGACAGGGGAACTGGCCAAAAACATTCAGTACTTC. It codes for CASRTGELAKNIQYF.

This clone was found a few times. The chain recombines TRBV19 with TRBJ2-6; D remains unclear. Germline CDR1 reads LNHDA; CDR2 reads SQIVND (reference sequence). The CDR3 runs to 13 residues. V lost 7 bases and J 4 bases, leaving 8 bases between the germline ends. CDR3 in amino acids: CASNWWGANVLTF. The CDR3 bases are TGTGCCAGTAATTGGTGGGGGGCCAACGTCCTGACTTTC.

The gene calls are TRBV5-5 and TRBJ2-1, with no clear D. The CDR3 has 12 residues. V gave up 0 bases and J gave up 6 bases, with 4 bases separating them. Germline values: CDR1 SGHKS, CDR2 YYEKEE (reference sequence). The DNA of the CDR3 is TGTGCCAGCAGCTTGGGGTTCAATGAGCAGTTCTTC. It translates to CASSLGFNEQFF.

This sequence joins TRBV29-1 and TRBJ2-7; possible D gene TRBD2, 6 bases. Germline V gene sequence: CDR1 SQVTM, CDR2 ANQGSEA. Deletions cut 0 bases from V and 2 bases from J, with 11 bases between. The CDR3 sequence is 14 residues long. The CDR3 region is CSVEEASGPYEQYF. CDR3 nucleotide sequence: TGCAGCGTTGAAGAAGCCAGCGGGCCCTACGAGCAGTACTTC.

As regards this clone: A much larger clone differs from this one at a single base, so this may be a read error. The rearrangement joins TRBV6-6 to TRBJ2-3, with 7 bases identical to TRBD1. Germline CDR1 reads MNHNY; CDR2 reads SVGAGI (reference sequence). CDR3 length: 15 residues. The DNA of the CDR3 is TGTGCCAACAGTTACGATACAGGGGACAAAGATACGCAGTATTTT. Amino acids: CANSYDTGDKDTQYF.

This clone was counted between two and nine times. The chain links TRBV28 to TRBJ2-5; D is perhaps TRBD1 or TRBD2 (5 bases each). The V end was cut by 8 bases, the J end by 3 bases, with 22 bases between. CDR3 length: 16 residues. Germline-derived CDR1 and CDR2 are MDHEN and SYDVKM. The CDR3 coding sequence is TGTGCCAGCGGCGTTGACCCGGTCATGGGGGAAGAGACCCAGTACTTC. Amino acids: CASGVDPVMGEETQYF.

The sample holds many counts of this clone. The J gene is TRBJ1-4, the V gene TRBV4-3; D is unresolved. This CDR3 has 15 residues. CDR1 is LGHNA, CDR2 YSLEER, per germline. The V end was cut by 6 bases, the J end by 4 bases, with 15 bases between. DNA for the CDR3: TGCGCCAGCAGTTCCTTCGAGGCTGGTAATGAAAAACTGTTTTTT. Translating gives CASSSFEAGNEKLFF.

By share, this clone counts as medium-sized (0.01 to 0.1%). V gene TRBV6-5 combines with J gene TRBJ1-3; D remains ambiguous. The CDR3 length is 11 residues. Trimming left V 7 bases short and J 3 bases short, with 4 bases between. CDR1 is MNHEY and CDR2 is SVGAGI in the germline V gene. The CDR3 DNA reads TGTGCCAGCACTCTTGGAAACACCATATATTTT. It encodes CASTLGNTIYF.

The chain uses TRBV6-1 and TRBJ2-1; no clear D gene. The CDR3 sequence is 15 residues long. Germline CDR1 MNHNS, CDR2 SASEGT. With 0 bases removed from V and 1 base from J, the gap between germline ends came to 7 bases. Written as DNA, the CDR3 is TGTGCCAGCAGTGAAGCATCGATTTCCTACAATGAGCAGTTCTTC. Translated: CASSEASISYNEQFF.

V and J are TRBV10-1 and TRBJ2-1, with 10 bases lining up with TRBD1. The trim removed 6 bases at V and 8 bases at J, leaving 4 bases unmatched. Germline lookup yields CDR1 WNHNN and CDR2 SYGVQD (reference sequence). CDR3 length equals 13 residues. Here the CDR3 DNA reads TGCGCCAGCAGCGGAGACAGGGGGCATGAGCAGTTCTTC. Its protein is CASSGDRGHEQFF.

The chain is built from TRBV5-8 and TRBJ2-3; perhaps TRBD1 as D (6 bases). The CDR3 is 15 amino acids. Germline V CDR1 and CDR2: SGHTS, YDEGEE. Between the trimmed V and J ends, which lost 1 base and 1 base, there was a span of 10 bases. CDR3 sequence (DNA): TGTGCCAGCAGCTTGTACAGGGTGGGCACAGATACGCAGTATTTT. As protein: CASSLYRVGTDTQYF.

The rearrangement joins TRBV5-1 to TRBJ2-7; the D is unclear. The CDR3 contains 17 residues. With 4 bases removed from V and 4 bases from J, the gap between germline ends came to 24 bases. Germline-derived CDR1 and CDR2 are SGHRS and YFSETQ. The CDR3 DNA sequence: TGCGCCAGCAGCAAGGCAGGTCCAGAACTGCTTACTTACGAGCAGTACTTC. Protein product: CASSKAGPELLTYEQYF.

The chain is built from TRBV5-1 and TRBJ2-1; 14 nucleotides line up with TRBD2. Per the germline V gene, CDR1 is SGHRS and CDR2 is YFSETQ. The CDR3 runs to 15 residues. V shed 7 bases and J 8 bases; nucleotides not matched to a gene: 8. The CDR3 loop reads CASRLGTSGSHEQFF. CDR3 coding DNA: TGCGCCAGCCGACTAGGGACTAGCGGGAGTCATGAGCAGTTCTTC.